This T cell receptor (beta chain) was sequenced for a study of vaccination and CD4 T cells after COVID-19. Study-wide context: The cells were exposed to overlapping spike peptides originating from SARS-CoV-2, HCoV-NL63, HCoV-OC43 and HCoV-229E for stimulation.

At the Johns Hopkins FTIC core, DNA taken from cultured CD4+ T cells was sequenced by way of the Oncomine TCR Beta short-read assay. Genomic DNA from cultured CD4+ T cells was extracted. TCRdb independently ran MiXCR on the PCR reads; one entry per CDR3 protein. This sample has roughly 3,800 distinct CDR3 sequences, with under 20% found just once. The treatment denotes: roughly 10-day PBMC culture with coronavirus spike peptide pools or control peptides (ViraFEST assay). Before TCRs were sequenced, ViraFEST expanded antigen-specific T cells with peptide pools. CDR3 length equals 14 residues. The V and J ends lost 4 bases and 5 bases respectively, with 14 bases between them. In germline, CDR1 is SGHTA, CDR2 FQGNSA. This clonotype was counted between two and nine times. The antigen remains unidentified. Study-wide findings and caveats: Researchers report that 304 of 307 vaccine-specific clones in convalescent patients proved spike mono-reactive.

Sample: CD4+ T cells from blood, cultured in vitro. J is TRBJ2-5 and V is TRBV7-2; D is possibly TRBD1 or TRBD2 (5 bases each). The TCR originated in a human donor who had recovered from COVID-19. Here the CDR3 reads CASSYGGAWETQYF. CDR3 DNA: TGTGCCAGCAGCTATGGGGGTGCCTGGGAGACCCAGTACTTC.